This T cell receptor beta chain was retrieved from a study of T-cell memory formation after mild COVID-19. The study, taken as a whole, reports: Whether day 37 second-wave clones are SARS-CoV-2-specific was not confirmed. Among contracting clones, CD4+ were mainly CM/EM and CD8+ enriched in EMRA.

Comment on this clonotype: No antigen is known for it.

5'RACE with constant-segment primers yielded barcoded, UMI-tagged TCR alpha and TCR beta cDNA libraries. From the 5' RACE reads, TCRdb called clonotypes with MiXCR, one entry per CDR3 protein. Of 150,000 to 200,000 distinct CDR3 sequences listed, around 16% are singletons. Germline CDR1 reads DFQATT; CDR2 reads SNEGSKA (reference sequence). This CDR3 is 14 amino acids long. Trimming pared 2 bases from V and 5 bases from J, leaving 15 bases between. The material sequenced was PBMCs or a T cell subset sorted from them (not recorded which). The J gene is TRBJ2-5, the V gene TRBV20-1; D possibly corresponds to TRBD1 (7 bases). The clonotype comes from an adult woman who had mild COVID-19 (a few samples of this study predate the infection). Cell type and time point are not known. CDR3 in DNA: TGCAGTGCTAGACCTGAGACAGGGAGGGAGACCCAGTACTTC. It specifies CSARPETGRETQYF.